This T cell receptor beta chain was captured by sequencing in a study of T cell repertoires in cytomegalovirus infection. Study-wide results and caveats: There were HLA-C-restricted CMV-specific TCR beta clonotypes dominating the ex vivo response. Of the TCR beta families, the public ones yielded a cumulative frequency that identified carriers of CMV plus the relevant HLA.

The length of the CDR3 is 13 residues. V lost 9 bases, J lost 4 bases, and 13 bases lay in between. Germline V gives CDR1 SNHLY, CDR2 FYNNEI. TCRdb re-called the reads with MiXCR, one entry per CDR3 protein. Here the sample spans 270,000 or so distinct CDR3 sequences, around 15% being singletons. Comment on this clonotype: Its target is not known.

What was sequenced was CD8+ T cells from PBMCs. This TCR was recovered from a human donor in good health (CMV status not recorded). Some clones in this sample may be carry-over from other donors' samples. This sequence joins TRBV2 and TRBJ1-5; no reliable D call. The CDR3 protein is CASRDAANQPQHF. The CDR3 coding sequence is TGTGCCAGTAGAGACGCGGCAAATCAGCCCCAGCATTTT. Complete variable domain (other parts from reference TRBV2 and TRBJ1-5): EPEVTQTPSHQVTQMGQEVILRCVPISNHLYFYWYRQILGQKVEFLVSFYNNEISEKSEIFDDQFSVERPDGSNFTLKIRSTKLEDSAMYFCASRDAANQPQHFGDGTRLSIL.